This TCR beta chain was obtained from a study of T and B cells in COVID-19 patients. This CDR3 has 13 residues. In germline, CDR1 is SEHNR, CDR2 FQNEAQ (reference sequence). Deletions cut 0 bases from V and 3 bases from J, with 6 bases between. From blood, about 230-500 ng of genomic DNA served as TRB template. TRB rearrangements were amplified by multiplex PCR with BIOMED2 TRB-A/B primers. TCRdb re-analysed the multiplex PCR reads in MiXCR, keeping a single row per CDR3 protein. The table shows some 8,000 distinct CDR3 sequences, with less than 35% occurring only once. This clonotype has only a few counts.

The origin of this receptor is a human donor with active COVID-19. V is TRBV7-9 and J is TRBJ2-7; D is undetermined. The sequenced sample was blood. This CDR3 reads CASSLAGFYEQYF. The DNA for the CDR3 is TGTGCCAGCAGCTTAGCGGGGTTCTACGAGCAGTACTTC.